Listed here is a single TCR beta chain. As yet, its antigen is unknown. A read error is possible here, since a much larger clone lies one base away. Sample-barcoded 5' priming and a J-beta primer mix drove a second PCR of about 6 to 12 cycles. TCRdb ran MiXCR on the 5' RACE reads and lists one entry per CDR3 protein. The sample consists of about 1.8 million distinct CDR3 sequences, around half of them appearing once. This entry belongs to a study of blood T cells in healthy people across ages. Overall study findings and caveats: Both naive CD4+ cell counts and diversity were greater in long-lived donors than in aged donors.

This CDR3 is 12 amino acids long. Sequencing was done on a sample of blood. The receptor was isolated from a woman between 40 and 50 years old in good health. The rearrangement uses TRBV21-1 and TRBJ2-5. TRBV21-1 is a listed pseudogene. CDR3 loop: CVSSINEEAQYF. CDR3 sequence (DNA): TGTGTCAGCAGCATAAACGAGGAGGCCCAGTACTTC.